Listed below are T cell receptor beta chains from one sample, sequenced in a study of Ad26.COV2.S vaccination and SARS-CoV-2 variants. Using immunoSEQ multiplex PCR, the repertoire was profiled, and TCRdb retains in-frame clones only, with some absent. Of fewer than 500,000 clones listed, 90% are singletons. Sequences were derived from peripheral blood, sampled in a trial of Ad26.COV2.S vaccine versus placebo. These TCRs come from a person between 18 and 60 years old who received the Ad26.COV2.S COVID-19 vaccine or a placebo. CDR3s include the opening cysteine and the closing phenylalanine or tryptophan. A D gene is named only where the DNA matches it firmly. Only some rows state a clone size, as once, few, many or a class for expanded clones.

D gene | J gene | V gene | clone size | CDR3 protein | CDR3 DNA
- | TRBJ1-1 | TRBV28 | - | CASSFRGPNGNTEAFF | TGTGCCAGCAGTTTCCGGGGGCCCAATGGGAACACTGAAGCTTTCTTT
- | TRBJ1-1 | TRBV29-1 | - | CSVGLTHRSEAFF | TGCAGCGTTGGCCTAACCCATAGGTCTGAAGCTTTCTTT
- | TRBJ1-1 | TRBV6-5 | - | CASTSKRQGTEAFF | TGTGCCAGCACTTCGAAACGGCAGGGCACTGAAGCTTTCTTT
- | TRBJ2-2 | TRBV3-1/TRBV3-2 | - | CASSPHLIAVNTGELFF | TGTGCCAGCAGCCCCCACCTTATAGCGGTAAACACCGGGGAGCTGTTTTTT
TRBD2 | TRBJ2-5 | TRBV7-9 | - | CASSLGGRETQYF | TGTGCCAGCAGCTTGGGAGGGCGGGAGACCCAGTACTTC
TRBD2 | TRBJ2-5 | TRBV12-3/TRBV12-4 | - | CASSGRARETQYF | TGTGCCAGTAGCGGGAGGGCCCGAGAGACCCAGTACTTC
TRBD1 | TRBJ1-2 | TRBV5-6 | - | CASSYTGTAYGYTF | TGTGCCAGCAGCTATACCGGGACAGCTTATGGCTACACCTTC
TRBD1 | TRBJ1-4 | TRBV7-2 | - | CASSHRTGAEKLFF | TGTGCCAGCAGCCATCGGACAGGGGCTGAAAAACTGTTTTTT
TRBD2 | TRBJ2-7 | TRBV29-1 | - | CSVVPGLAVDYEQYF | TGCAGCGTTGTGCCGGGACTAGCGGTGGACTACGAGCAGTACTTC
TRBD2 | TRBJ2-4 | TRBV19 | - | CASTLLPAGGTKNIQYF | TGTGCCAGTACCCTACTCCCCGCGGGAGGCACCAAAAACATTCAGTACTTC
- | TRBJ1-1 | TRBV5-6 | few | CASSFPQGNTEAFF | TGTGCCAGCAGCTTTCCACAGGGGAACACTGAAGCTTTCTTT
TRBD2 | TRBJ2-7 | TRBV7-2 | once | CASSLKAGGEGEQYF | TGTGCCAGCAGCTTAAAGGCGGGAGGGGAGGGCGAGCAGTACTTC
- | TRBJ1-5 | TRBV21-1 | few | CASRWTGTGIYQPQHF | TGTGCCAGCAGATGGACCGGGACAGGGATCTATCAGCCCCAGCATTTT
- | TRBJ2-6 | TRBV5-6 | - | CASSLAGAGRSGANVLTF | TGTGCCAGCAGCTTGGCCGGGGCGGGGCGCTCTGGGGCCAACGTCCTGACTTTC
- | TRBJ2-7 | TRBV5-6 | - | CASSLGVNEQYF | TGTGCCAGCAGCTTGGGGGTAAACGAGCAGTACTTC
TRBD1 | TRBJ1-1 | TRBV4-1 | - | CASSTRTGNTEAFF | TGCGCCAGCAGCACAAGGACAGGGAACACTGAAGCTTTCTTT
- | TRBJ1-4 | TRBV6-5 | - | CASSPGGEKLFF | TGTGCCAGCAGTCCTGGCGGAGAAAAACTGTTTTTT
- | TRBJ1-2 | TRBV28 | - | CASSAQLGVGYTF | TGTGCCAGCAGCGCCCAGCTCGGGGTAGGCTACACCTTC
- | TRBJ1-1 | TRBV4-2 | once | CASSQDQGGEAFF | TGTGCCAGCAGCCAAGACCAGGGAGGAGAGGCTTTCTTT
TRBD1 | TRBJ2-2 | TRBV7-2 | - | CASSYRQGSTGELFF | TGTGCCAGCAGCTACCGACAGGGGAGCACCGGGGAGCTGTTTTTT
- | TRBJ2-7 | TRBV21-1 | - | CASSKEGANSYEQYF | TGTGCCAGCAGCAAAGAAGGAGCGAATTCCTACGAGCAGTACTTC
TRBD2 | TRBJ2-3 | TRBV6-2/TRBV6-3 | once | CASSYSRPNLAGDADTQYF | TGTGCCAGCAGTTACTCCAGACCCAACTTAGCGGGAGATGCAGATACGCAGTATTTT
- | TRBJ1-2 | TRBV11-2 | - | CASSPIGGFYGYTF | TGTGCCAGCAGCCCGATAGGGGGGTTCTATGGCTACACCTTC
TRBD1 | TRBJ1-2 | TRBV7-9 | - | CASSVRDRGQYGYTF | TGTGCCAGCAGCGTCCGGGACAGGGGGCAATATGGCTACACCTTC
- | TRBJ2-7 | TRBV2 | - | CASRDRVGGYEQYF | TGTGCCAGCAGAGACAGGGTGGGGGGCTACGAGCAGTACTTC
TRBD1 | TRBJ2-6 | TRBV7-6 | - | CASSPGTGSSGANVLTF | TGTGCCAGCAGTCCCGGGACAGGGAGCTCTGGGGCCAACGTCCTGACTTTC
- | TRBJ1-3 | TRBV11-3 | once | CASSAGGNTIYF | TGTGCCAGCAGCGCCGGGGGAAACACCATATATTTT
TRBD1 | TRBJ2-7 | TRBV6-2/TRBV6-3 | - | CASSSRTGGDEQYF | TGTGCCAGCAGTTCCCGGACAGGGGGCGACGAGCAGTACTTC
TRBD2 | TRBJ2-5 | TRBV6-2/TRBV6-3 | - | CASSPGTSGSYAQETQYF | TGTGCCAGCAGTCCGGGGACTAGCGGGAGTTATGCCCAAGAGACCCAGTACTTC
TRBD1 | TRBJ1-2 | TRBV5-4 | - | CASSAQAGTGTSNYGYTF | TGTGCCAGCAGCGCGCAGGCCGGGACAGGGACTTCTAACTATGGCTACACCTTC
- | TRBJ2-7 | TRBV11-2 | - | CASSLRTPYEQYF | TGTGCCAGCAGCTTAAGGACTCCCTACGAGCAGTACTTC
TRBD2 | TRBJ2-1 | TRBV3-1/TRBV3-2 | - | CASSQDQTSRAYEQFF | TGTGCCAGCAGCCAAGATCAGACTAGCCGAGCCTATGAGCAGTTCTTC
- | TRBJ1-4 | TRBV7-9 | - | CASSSGHENEKLFF | TGTGCCAGCAGCTCGGGACACGAGAATGAAAAACTGTTTTTT
- | TRBJ2-6 | TRBV28 | - | CASSPGTLRSGANVLTF | TGTGCCAGCAGTCCCGGGACATTGCGCTCTGGGGCCAACGTCCTGACTTTC
TRBD2 | TRBJ2-7 | TRBV19 | - | CASSKGLAGASYEQYF | TGTGCCAGTAGTAAAGGACTAGCGGGAGCATCCTACGAGCAGTACTTC
- | TRBJ2-7 | TRBV20-1 | - | CSASAPSYEQYF | TGCAGTGCTAGTGCACCCAGTTACGAGCAGTACTTC
- | TRBJ2-7 | TRBV4-3 | - | CASSQNTNSYEQYF | TGCGCCAGCAGCCAAAATACCAACTCCTACGAGCAGTACTTC
TRBD1 | TRBJ2-7 | TRBV15 | - | CATSRGQGAFYEQYF | TGTGCCACCAGCAGGGGCCAGGGGGCTTTCTACGAGCAGTACTTC
- | TRBJ2-7 | TRBV9 | - | CASSPSPGTQGGQYF | TGTGCCAGCAGCCCCTCCCCCGGGACACAAGGGGGGCAGTACTTC
- | TRBJ2-2 | TRBV9 | once | CASSVSFRDGNTGELFF | TGTGCCAGCAGCGTGTCTTTCAGGGACGGGAACACCGGGGAGCTGTTTTTT